What follows describes a single T cell receptor (beta chain). This sample is part of a study of blood T cell repertoires in COVID-19. Study-level background: Both acute and convalescent COVID-19 samples were obtained from the United States, Italy and Spain. Sources were T cells, B-cell-depleted T cells, or PBMCs; the material itself was cDNA or gDNA.

Per the study methods: From reference gene primer amplification, estimates of nucleated cell counts were derived. Sequencing used immunoSEQ multiplex PCR; TCRdb keeps in-frame clones, though not all of them. That table furnishes V, J and clone size, whereas the DNA furnished D and trimming. The sample yields just under 60,000 clones, more than 85% seen once. Germline CDR1 SGDLS, CDR2 YYNGEE. The CDR3 is 14 residues long. V lost 6 bases and J 8 bases, leaving 20 bases between the germline ends. The sample was peripheral blood. The receptor comes from a human donor with active COVID-19. The donor label of this sample is uncertain. This chain uses TRBV9 with TRBJ1-1; D unclear. CDR3: CASKKPGEEEEAFF. The CDR3 DNA reads as TGTGCCAGCAAAAAACCTGGAGAAGAAGAGGAAGCTTTCTTT.